One sample yielded the 2 T cell receptor beta chains listed below, sequenced in a study of blood T cell repertoires in COVID-19. Repertoires were generated with immunoSEQ multiplex PCR, while TCRdb's copy carries only in-frame clones and drops some. The sample carries 130,000 to 150,000 clones, 65% to 85% recorded once. Sequenced material: peripheral blood. The receptors come from a man aged 55 to 69 with active or convalescent COVID-19.

The V gene is TRBV7-9, the J gene TRBJ2-7; TRBD2 matches at 7 bases. The junction had 5 bases not matched to a gene; V was cut back by 5 bases and J by 1 base. CDR3 length: 14 amino acids. Per the germline V gene, CDR1 is SEHNR and CDR2 is FQNEAQ (reference sequence). The CDR3 here is CASSVAGESYEQYF. CDR3 bases: TGTGCCAGCAGCGTCGCGGGGGAGTCCTACGAGCAGTACTTC.

The chain is built from TRBV18 and TRBJ1-1; no clear D gene. V was clipped by 3 bases and J by 6 bases, with 5 bases between them. The CDR3 runs 11 residues. Looked up from germline, CDR1 is KGHSH and CDR2 is LQKENI. The CDR3 reads CASSPIAEAFF. The CDR3 DNA reads as TGTGCCAGCTCACCTATCGCTGAAGCTTTCTTT.